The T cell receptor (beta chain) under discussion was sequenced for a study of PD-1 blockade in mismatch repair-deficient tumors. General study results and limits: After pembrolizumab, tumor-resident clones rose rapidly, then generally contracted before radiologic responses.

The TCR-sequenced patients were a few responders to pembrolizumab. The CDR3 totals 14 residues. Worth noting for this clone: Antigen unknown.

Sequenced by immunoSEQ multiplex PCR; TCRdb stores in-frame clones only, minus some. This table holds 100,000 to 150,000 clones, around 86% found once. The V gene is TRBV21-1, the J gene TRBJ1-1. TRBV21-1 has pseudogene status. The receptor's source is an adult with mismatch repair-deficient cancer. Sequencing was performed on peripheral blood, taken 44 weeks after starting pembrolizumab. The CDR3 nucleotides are TGTGCCAGCAGCAAAGCGGGGGGAGGTACTGAAGCTTTCTTT. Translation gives CASSKAGGGTEAFF.